This is a list of T cell receptor beta chains from one sample in a study of cytotoxic CD8 clonotypes in ibrutinib-treated CLL. Clones were read by immunoSEQ multiplex PCR, and TCRdb kept only the in-frame ones, dropping some. The top ten clones hold 40% of a sample with 13,000 to 15,000 clones, about 65% of them seen once. This material consisted of PBMCs, taken before ibrutinib treatment. These receptor sequences come from a human donor with chronic lymphocytic leukemia. CDR3s include the opening cysteine and the closing phenylalanine or tryptophan. D genes are given only for firm matches. The size field is filled for only some rows; it gives once, few, many or a size class.

D,V,J,size,CDR3,DNA
NA,TRBV5-1,TRBJ1-2,NA,CASSLAEWGRVVGHYGYTF,TGCGCCAGCAGCTTGGCCGAGTGGGGCAGGGTCGTGGGCCACTATGGCTACACCTTC
NA,TRBV2,TRBJ1-2,few,CASSEGFYGYTF,TGTGCCAGCAGTGAGGGGTTCTATGGCTACACCTTC
NA,TRBV30,TRBJ1-3,few,CAWRVPNRLMGDTIYF,TGTGCCTGGAGAGTACCAAACAGGCTAATGGGTGACACCATATATTTT
TRBD2,TRBV9,TRBJ2-1,NA,CASSVLAGEQFF,TGTGCCAGCAGCGTCCTAGCGGGCGAGCAGTTCTTC
NA,TRBV2,TRBJ2-2,NA,CAMRAQGIVGLRTGELFF,TGTGCCATGCGGGCTCAGGGAATAGTTGGCTTAAGGACCGGGGAGCTGTTTTTT
TRBD1,TRBV6-5,TRBJ2-3,NA,CASSATGVGTDTQYF,TGTGCCAGCAGTGCTACAGGGGTAGGCACAGATACGCAGTATTTT
TRBD2,TRBV6-6,TRBJ2-3,NA,CASSYRRGGEDTQYF,TGTGCCAGCAGTTACAGGCGGGGGGGCGAGGATACGCAGTATTTT
NA,TRBV19,TRBJ1-2,NA,CASTTAVGYTF,TGTGCCAGTACCACGGCGGTGGGCTACACCTTC
NA,TRBV10-1,TRBJ2-7,NA,CASGPSPYEQYF,TGCGCCAGCGGACCATCACCCTACGAGCAGTACTTC
NA,TRBV7-9,TRBJ2-2,NA,CASSLAGEELFF,TGTGCCAGCAGCTTAGCAGGAGAGGAGCTGTTTTTT
TRBD1,TRBV11-2,TRBJ1-1,few,CASSLDRWTGEAFF,TGTGCCAGCAGCTTAGATCGGTGGACAGGCGAAGCTTTCTTT
TRBD1,TRBV27,TRBJ2-3,few,CASSLSGQGGTDTQYF,TGTGCCAGCAGTTTATCGGGACAGGGGGGCACAGATACGCAGTATTTT
TRBD1,TRBV12-5,TRBJ2-7,NA,CASGPPGQGPLGEQYF,TGTGCTAGTGGGCCTCCCGGACAGGGGCCCCTTGGAGAGCAGTACTTC
NA,TRBV5-4,TRBJ1-3,NA,CASSLDGSAEGNTIYF,TGTGCCAGCAGCTTGGACGGGAGCGCAGAGGGAAACACCATATATTTT
NA,TRBV7-9,TRBJ2-1,NA,CASSSDNEQFF,TGTGCCAGCAGCTCCGATAATGAGCAGTTCTTC
TRBD2,TRBV5-4,TRBJ2-5,NA,CASSLRLAGKETQYF,TGTGCCAGCAGCCTAAGACTAGCGGGAAAGGAGACCCAGTACTTC
TRBD2,TRBV7-9,TRBJ2-5,NA,CAIKSREAQYF,TGTGCCATCAAATCCCGGGAGGCCCAGTACTTC
TRBD1,TRBV5-6,TRBJ1-5,NA,CASSLGQGSQPQHF,TGTGCCAGCAGCCTTGGACAGGGAAGTCAGCCCCAGCATTTT
NA,TRBV7-9,TRBJ1-1,NA,CASTRGETEAFF,TGTGCCAGCACCCGAGGGGAGACTGAAGCTTTCTTT
NA,TRBV14,TRBJ1-2,NA,CASSQDLGWGIYGYTF,TGTGCCAGCAGCCAAGATCTGGGTTGGGGGATCTATGGCTACACCTTC
NA,TRBV27,TRBJ1-2,NA,CASSLSSRGYGYTF,TGTGCCAGCAGTTTATCGTCACGGGGATATGGCTACACCTTC
TRBD1,TRBV5-4,TRBJ1-2,NA,CASSLDGGTGGGVYGYTF,TGTGCCAGCAGCTTGGATGGAGGGACAGGGGGCGGCGTCTATGGCTACACCTTC
NA,TRBV19,TRBJ2-5,NA,CASSIRRAQTQYF,TGTGCCAGTAGTATACGCAGGGCGCAGACCCAGTACTTC
NA,TRBV19,TRBJ1-1,few,CASSKVGVSDTEAFF,TGTGCCAGTAGTAAAGTTGGGGTCTCGGACACTGAAGCTTTCTTT
NA,TRBV4-1,TRBJ1-3,NA,CASSHHGGRGNTIYF,TGCGCCAGCAGCCACCATGGGGGGCGAGGAAACACCATATATTTT
NA,TRBV4-1,TRBJ1-5,NA,CASSHVRVQPQHF,TGCGCCAGCAGCCATGTCAGGGTTCAGCCCCAGCATTTT
NA,TRBV7-9,TRBJ2-3,NA,CASSPSATDTQYF,TGTGCCAGCAGCCCTAGCGCCACAGATACGCAGTATTTT
NA,TRBV7-8,TRBJ2-2,few,CASSLVSSGELFF,TGTGCCAGCAGCTTAGTTAGCTCCGGGGAGCTGTTTTTT
TRBD1,TRBV5-1,TRBJ2-5,NA,CASSPGTGQWETQYF,TGCGCCAGCAGCCCGGGGACAGGGCAGTGGGAGACCCAGTACTTC
NA,TRBV27,TRBJ2-7,few,CASSQGGLSSEQYF,TGTGCCAGCAGTCAAGGGGGGCTTTCCAGCGAGCAGTACTTC
TRBD2,TRBV4-1,TRBJ2-7,NA,CASSPTSGGRSYEQYF,TGCGCCAGCAGCCCGACTAGCGGGGGTCGATCCTACGAGCAGTACTTC
NA,TRBV25-1,TRBJ2-2,NA,CASSESWTGGTGELFF,TGTGCCAGCAGTGAATCCTGGACAGGAGGGACCGGGGAGCTGTTTTTT
NA,TRBV11-2,TRBJ2-7,many,CASSFGVRNEQYF,TGTGCCAGCAGCTTCGGGGTGAGGAACGAGCAGTACTTC
TRBD1,TRBV7-6,TRBJ1-4,NA,CASSFNPGQGEKLFF,TGTGCCAGCAGCTTCAACCCGGGACAGGGGGAAAAACTGTTTTTT
NA,TRBV27,TRBJ1-1,medium-sized,CASRADRLYTEAFF,TGTGCCAGCAGGGCAGACAGGCTTTACACTGAAGCTTTCTTT
TRBD2,TRBV2,TRBJ2-2,NA,CARRGLAGPGELFF,TGTGCCAGGAGGGGACTAGCGGGGCCCGGGGAGCTGTTTTTT
NA,TRBV9,TRBJ2-3,NA,CASSVDPGTDTQYF,TGTGCCAGCAGCGTAGATCCAGGCACAGATACGCAGTATTTT
NA,TRBV10-3,TRBJ1-1,few,CAISQQENTEAFF,TGTGCCATCAGTCAACAGGAAAACACTGAAGCTTTCTTT
NA,TRBV25-1,TRBJ2-5,NA,CASSESDRWQETQYF,TGTGCCAGCAGTGAATCTGACAGGTGGCAGGAGACCCAGTACTTC
NA,TRBV19,TRBJ1-6,many,CASSPPETNSPLHF,TGTGCCAGTAGTCCACCCGAAACTAATTCACCCCTCCACTTT
NA,TRBV19,TRBJ1-3,NA,CASSISGYRGNTIYF,TGTGCCAGTAGTATATCGGGGTATCGGGGAAACACCATATATTTT
TRBD1,TRBV29-1,TRBJ1-2,NA,CSVVPSQGENYGYTF,TGCAGCGTTGTTCCCTCGCAGGGGGAAAACTATGGCTACACCTTC
NA,TRBV7-6,TRBJ1-2,few,CASSLGTTLGYGYTF,TGTGCCAGCAGCTTAGGGACCACCCTCGGCTATGGCTACACCTTC
NA,TRBV5-7,TRBJ2-6,NA,CASVNNLGVQSRANVLTF,TGTGCCAGCGTGAATAATCTTGGCGTACAAAGTCGTGCCAACGTCCTGACTTTC
NA,TRBV27,TRBJ2-7,few,CASSWVSPTYEQYF,TGTGCCAGCAGTTGGGTGAGTCCGACCTACGAGCAGTACTTC
TRBD1,TRBV9,TRBJ1-1,NA,CASSVTPHRGNTEAFF,TGTGCCAGCAGCGTAACCCCGCACAGGGGGAACACTGAAGCTTTCTTT